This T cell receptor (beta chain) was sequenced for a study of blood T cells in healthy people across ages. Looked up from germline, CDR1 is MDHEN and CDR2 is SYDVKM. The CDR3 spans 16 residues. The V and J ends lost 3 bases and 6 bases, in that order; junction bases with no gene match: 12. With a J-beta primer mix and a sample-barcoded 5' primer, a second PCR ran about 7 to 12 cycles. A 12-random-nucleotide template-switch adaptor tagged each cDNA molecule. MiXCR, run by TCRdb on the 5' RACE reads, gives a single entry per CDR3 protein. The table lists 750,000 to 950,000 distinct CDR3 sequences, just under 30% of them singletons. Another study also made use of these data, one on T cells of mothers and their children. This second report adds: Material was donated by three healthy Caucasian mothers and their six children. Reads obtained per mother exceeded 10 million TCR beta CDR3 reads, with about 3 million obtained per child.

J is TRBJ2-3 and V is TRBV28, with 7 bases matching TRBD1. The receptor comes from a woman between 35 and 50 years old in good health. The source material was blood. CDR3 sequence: CASSFSRGLGPDTQYF. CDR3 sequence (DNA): TGTGCCAGCAGTTTCAGTAGGGGGCTTGGTCCCGATACGCAGTATTTT.